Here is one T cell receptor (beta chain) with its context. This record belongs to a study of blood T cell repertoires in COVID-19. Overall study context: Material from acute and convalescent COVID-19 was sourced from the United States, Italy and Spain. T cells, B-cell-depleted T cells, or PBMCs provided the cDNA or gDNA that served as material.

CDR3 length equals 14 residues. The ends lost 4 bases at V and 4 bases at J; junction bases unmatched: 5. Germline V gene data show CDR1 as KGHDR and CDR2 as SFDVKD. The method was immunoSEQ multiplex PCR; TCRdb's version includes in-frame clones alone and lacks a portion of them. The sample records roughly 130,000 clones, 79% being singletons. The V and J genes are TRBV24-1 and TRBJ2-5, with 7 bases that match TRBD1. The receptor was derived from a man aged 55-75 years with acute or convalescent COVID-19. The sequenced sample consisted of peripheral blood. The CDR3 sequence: CATSEDRLRETQYF. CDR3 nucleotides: TGTGCCACCAGTGAGGACAGGTTACGAGAGACCCAGTACTTC.